This T cell receptor beta chain was observed in a study of CD8 T cells in Susac syndrome. The CDR3 length is 16 residues. Germline V gene sequence: CDR1 SGHDN, CDR2 FVKESK. Between the trimmed V and J ends, which lost 0 bases and 4 bases, there was a span of 13 bases. This clonotype has just one count. The authors reverse transcribed roughly 0.5 to 1 ug RNA with random hexamers. Multiplex PCR with immunoSEQ amplified the TCR beta CDR3 across 54 Vbeta and 13 Jbeta. TCRdb ran MiXCR on the immunoSEQ multiplex PCR reads and lists one entry per CDR3 protein. Among more than 110,000 distinct CDR3 sequences, 94% were seen once, and the ten largest hold about 0.25%.

This TCR came from a human donor in good health. Specimen: CD8+ T cells from PBMCs. This chain joins TRBV14 and TRBJ2-1; D might be TRBD1 or TRBD2, each matching 5 bases. This CDR3 reads CASSQEWGRTYNEQFF. The DNA of the CDR3 is TGTGCCAGCAGCCAAGAATGGGGGAGAACGTACAATGAGCAGTTCTTC.